What follows are 25 T cell receptor beta chains derived from one specimen sequenced in a study of beta chain features in type 1 diabetes. Every bit of the isolated RNA underwent reverse transcription, so sequencing read expressed TCRB transcripts. Data came from immunoSEQ multiplex PCR; TCRdb stores just in-frame clones and leaves some out. The table has hundreds of thousands of clones, about an eighth seen once. No antigens are known for them. Study outcomes and limitations: Type 1 diabetes patients showed a moderate but significant shortening of TCRB CDR3s in all four CD4+ subsets.

Specimen: naive CD4+ T cells from blood. The receptors stem from a man aged 18 to 35 with type 1 diabetes.

This clone has just a few counts. V is TRBV5-6 and J is TRBJ2-7; D is ambiguous. CDR1 is SGHDT, CDR2 YYEEEE, per germline. V was trimmed by 1 base and J by 2 bases, leaving 10 bases between them. The CDR3 has 14 amino acids. CDR3 DNA: TGTGCCAGCAGCTTGTTACGTACGACCTACGAGCAGTACTTC. Its translation is CASSLLRTTYEQYF.

This clone occurred a few times. V usage is TRBV9 and J usage is TRBJ1-4, with D possibly being TRBD1 (6 bases). Trimming left V 0 bases short and J 8 bases short, with 14 bases between. The CDR3 has 15 amino acids. Germline V gene lookup returns CDR1 SGDLS and CDR2 YYNGEE. For the CDR3, the DNA is TGTGCCAGCAGCGTAGGGGGGGCTTGGAGCGAAAAACTGTTTTTT. The encoded protein is CASSVGGAWSEKLFF.

This chain joins TRBV5-1 and TRBJ2-2, with 7 bases lining up with TRBD2. V shed 0 bases and J 0 bases; nucleotides not matched to a gene: 5. The CDR3 has 17 residues. Germline V gene lookup returns CDR1 SGHRS and CDR2 YFSETQ. The CDR3 DNA is TGCGCCAGCAGCTTGGGTGGACTAGTGTCGAACACCGGGGAGCTGTTTTTT. Amino acid sequence: CASSLGGLVSNTGELFF.

The chain links TRBV30 to TRBJ1-6; D remains unclear. This CDR3 is built from 16 residues. The V end was cut by 1 base, the J end by 0 bases, with 10 bases between. Germline CDR1 is GTSNPN and CDR2 is SVGIG (reference sequence). CDR3: CAWSEPGGSYNSPLHF. The CDR3 nucleotides are TGTGCCTGGAGTGAACCCGGCGGCTCCTATAATTCACCCCTCCACTTT.

The chain's CDR3 is CASSRKPLAGGQTRTDTQYF. In nucleotides, the CDR3 is TGCGCCAGCAGCCGCAAGCCACTAGCGGGGGGTCAGACACGCACAGATACGCAGTATTTT. The J gene is TRBJ2-3, the V gene TRBV4-1; TRBD2 aligns across 12 bases. CDR1 and CDR2 from the germline V gene are MGHRA and YSYEKL. This CDR3 has 20 amino acids. J gave up 1 base and V 4 bases, and 15 bases lay outside the gene matches.

The V and J genes are TRBV18 and TRBJ1-5; maybe TRBD1 (5 bases). Germline assignment: CDR1 KGHSH and CDR2 LQKENI. Trimming left V 4 bases short and J 4 bases short, with 11 bases between. The CDR3 runs 14 residues. The CDR3 region has the DNA TGTGCCAGCTCACTCGGGGGAACTAATCAGCCCCAGCATTTT. Its protein is CASSLGGTNQPQHF.

The chain joins TRBV27 to TRBJ2-3, with D tentatively TRBD1 (5 bases). Germline CDR1 and CDR2: MNHEY and SMNVEV (reference sequence). The CDR3 spans 15 residues. Trimming cost V 7 bases and J 0 bases, with 14 bases left between them. Written as DNA, the CDR3 is TGTGCCAGCACCGAAAGACAGACTAGCACAGATACGCAGTATTTT. This sequence encodes CASTERQTSTDTQYF.

The sample holds a few counts of this clone. V and J are TRBV15 and TRBJ2-1, with D perhaps matching TRBD2 (5 bases). The V gene's germline CDR1 is LNHNV and CDR2 YYDKDF (reference sequence). The V end was cut by 0 bases, the J end by 7 bases, with 7 bases between. CDR3 length equals 13 residues. CDR3: CATSRDSGNEQFF. The CDR3 DNA reads as TGTGCCACCAGCAGAGATTCGGGGAATGAGCAGTTCTTC.

This clone was observed a handful of times. The V call is TRBV25-1, the J call TRBJ1-1, with D perhaps TRBD1 (5 bases). The V gene's germline CDR1 is MGHDK and CDR2 SYGVNS. The V end lost 4 bases, the J end lost 5 bases, and 14 bases lay between the germline ends. The CDR3 is 14 residues long. In DNA form, the CDR3 reads TGTGCCAGCAGTGCGAGCTCCGGGGGGACTGAAGCTTTCTTT. Protein product: CASSASSGGTEAFF.

This clone was detected only a few times. V usage is TRBV28 and J usage is TRBJ2-5; no firm D call. This CDR3 region has 15 residues. CDR1 is MDHEN, CDR2 SYDVKM, per germline. Trimming removed 2 bases from V and 4 bases from J, with 14 bases in between. DNA of the CDR3: TGTGCCAGCAGTTTACACGGCCCCCAAGGAGAGACCCAGTACTTC. This sequence encodes CASSLHGPQGETQYF.

As for this clone: Within the sample, other DNA sequences also encode this same CDR3. This rearrangement joins TRBV27 to TRBJ1-1; D call uncertain. Germline CDR1 is MNHEY and CDR2 is SMNVEV (reference sequence). The CDR3 loop spans 12 amino acids. V gave up 4 bases and J gave up 0 bases, with 3 bases separating them. CDR3: CASSSVNTEAFF. The CDR3 DNA reads as TGTGCCAGCAGTTCGGTGAACACTGAAGCTTTCTTT.

The chain recombines TRBV19 with TRBJ2-3, with 12 bases matching TRBD2. The V segment lost 4 bases and the J segment 1 base; nucleotides outside the gene matches: 0. This CDR3 has 15 residues. Germline V gene lookup returns CDR1 LNHDA and CDR2 SQIVND (reference sequence). The CDR3 nucleotides read TGTGCCAGTAGTAGGACTAGCGGGGGCACAGATACGCAGTATTTT. Translated: CASSRTSGGTDTQYF. Variable domain in full (rest from reference TRBV19 and TRBJ2-3): DGGITQSPKYLFRKEGQNVTLSCEQNLNHDAMYWYRQDPGQGLRLIYYSQIVNDFQKGDIAEGYSVSREKKESFPLTVTSAQKNPTAFYLCASSRTSGGTDTQYFGPGTRLTVL.

In regard to this clone: Other DNA sequences in the sample encode the same CDR3. The genes are TRBV29-1 and TRBJ1-2; TRBD1 matches 8 bases. Germline trimming cut 7 bases from V and 8 bases from J; bases unmatched to any gene: 6. CDR1 SQVTM and CDR2 ANQGSEA come from the germline V gene. CDR3 length equals 11 residues. In nucleotides, the CDR3 is TGCAGCGCTGACAGGGGCTACGGCTACACCTTC. Translation gives CSADRGYGYTF.

The chain joins TRBV5-1 to TRBJ2-1, with 9 bases matching TRBD1. The CDR3 covers 16 residues. CDR1 and CDR2 (germline): SGHRS, YFSETQ. V shed 0 bases, J shed 6 bases, and the junction held 7 bases outside the gene matches. The CDR3 DNA sequence: TGCGCCAGCAGCTTGGATTCCGGGACAGGGTTCAATGAGCAGTTCTTC. This codes for CASSLDSGTGFNEQFF.

The chain employs TRBV30 and TRBJ1-1; D is perhaps TRBD1 (5 bases). The CDR3 is 13 residues long. Germline V lookup: CDR1 GTSNPN, CDR2 SVGIG (reference sequence). V lost 4 bases, J lost 1 base, and 10 bases lay in between. The CDR3, as DNA: TGTGCCTGGAATCCGGGGACGAACACTGAAGCTTTCTTT. Protein product: CAWNPGTNTEAFF.

J is TRBJ2-1 and V is TRBV7-9; D may match TRBD1 or TRBD2 (6 bases each). V was pared by 5 bases and J by 7 bases, with 18 bases between. CDR3 length equals 15 residues. The germline CDR1 and CDR2 sequences are SEHNR and FQNEAQ (reference sequence). In DNA form, the CDR3 reads TGTGCCAGCAGCCGCGGGACACCAAACTGGAATGAGCAGTTCTTC. Amino acids: CASSRGTPNWNEQFF.

This clone showed up just a few times. V usage is TRBV6-1 and J usage is TRBJ1-6; D unresolved. The CDR3 is 16 residues long. The germline V gene has CDR1 MNHNS and CDR2 SASEGT. Trimming pared 4 bases from V and 3 bases from J, leaving 13 bases between. As DNA, the CDR3 is TGTGCCAGCAGTGCCCGTGGGTCGATCTATAATTCACCCCTCCACTTT. This sequence encodes CASSARGSIYNSPLHF.

This clone occurred a few times. This chain uses TRBV5-6 with TRBJ1-2, with a weak D call TRBD1 (6 bases). Germline CDR1 and CDR2: SGHDT and YYEEEE. V lost 3 bases to trimming and J lost 2 bases, with 14 bases between them. The CDR3 runs to 15 residues. The CDR3 bases are TGTGCCAGCAGCTATGGGACACCGGGAAACTATGGCTACACCTTC. This translates into CASSYGTPGNYGYTF.

This sequence joins TRBV12-5 and TRBJ2-5; maybe TRBD2 (5 bases). V lost 6 bases and J lost 7, with 12 bases in between. The CDR3 length is 12 residues. CDR1 and CDR2 (germline): LGHNT, FRNRAP. CDR3: CASGADGATQYF. CDR3 nucleotide sequence: TGTGCTAGTGGAGCGGACGGCGCGACCCAGTACTTC.

This chain links TRBV30 with TRBJ2-7; 9 bases map to TRBD2. Germline V gene data show CDR1 as GTSNPN and CDR2 as SVGIG (reference sequence). CDR3 length: 16 residues. With V trimmed by 3 bases and J by 5 bases, 14 bases remained unmatched. Here the CDR3 DNA reads TGTGCCTGGAGCAGTATGCGGGGGGGGACAGTCAACGAGCAGTACTTC. Amino acid sequence: CAWSSMRGGTVNEQYF.

The genes are TRBV6-5 and TRBJ1-3; no reliable D call. The V end was cut by 0 bases, the J end by 0 bases, with 6 bases between. The CDR3 sequence is 15 residues long. CDR1 and CDR2 (germline): MNHEY, SVGAGI. The CDR3 region is CASSYSSSSGNTIYF. CDR3 nucleotides: TGTGCCAGCAGTTACTCATCGAGCTCTGGAAACACCATATATTTT.

This clone appeared a few times. The chain recombines TRBV5-6 with TRBJ2-5; D possibly uses TRBD1 or TRBD2 (6 bases each). The germline V gene encodes CDR1 SGHDT and CDR2 YYEEEE. The CDR3 covers 17 residues. Trimming stripped 4 bases from V and 7 bases from J, with 26 bases between. The DNA of the CDR3 is TGTGCCAGCAGCGGTGGCGACTCTTCGGGGGCCAAGGGGACCCAGTACTTC. Translated: CASSGGDSSGAKGTQYF.

The rearrangement links TRBV30 to TRBJ1-1; D may be TRBD1 (6 bases). There are 16 residues in the CDR3. V lost 0 bases to trimming and J lost 2 bases, with 16 bases between them. The germline CDR1 and CDR2 sequences are GTSNPN and SVGIG (reference sequence). The CDR3 DNA reads as TGTGCCTGGAGTGTACGAGGGAAGGGGGTAAACACTGAAGCTTTCTTT. Protein product: CAWSVRGKGVNTEAFF.

The sample holds a few counts of this clone. The chain couples TRBV28 to TRBJ1-5, with D possibly being TRBD1 (5 bases). Per the germline V gene, CDR1 is MDHEN and CDR2 is SYDVKM. The CDR3 runs to 13 residues. Trimming took off 6 bases at V and 2 bases at J, with 8 bases between the two ends. The CDR3, as DNA: TGTGCCAGCAGCCGGGGGGGCAATCAGCCCCAGCATTTT. Protein: CASSRGGNQPQHF.

The chain is built from TRBV7-9 and TRBJ1-1; the D is unclear. The CDR3 loop spans 13 amino acids. Trimming removed 5 bases at V and 6 bases at J, with 13 bases between. CDR1 is SEHNR and CDR2 is FQNEAQ in the germline V gene (reference sequence). The CDR3 coding sequence is TGTGCCAGCAGCCCCCTCAGTTCGGCTGAAGCTTTCTTT. Translating it yields CASSPLSSAEAFF.